This TCR beta chain stems from a study of OX40 agonist ivuxolimab in advanced cancers. In the study overall: Eligibility rules accepted prior anti-PD-1, anti-PD-L1 or anti-CTLA-4 therapy, and 40% to 50% had some.

TCRdb's table, derived via immunoSEQ multiplex PCR, lists solely in-frame clones and lacks some. The repertoire holds about 100,000 clones, with approximately 90% as singletons. This clone came up once. The CDR3 loop spans 11 amino acids. The V and J ends lost 10 bases and 5 bases respectively, with 12 bases between them. Germline lookup yields CDR1 MNHNS and CDR2 SASEGT. This specimen consisted of CD4+ or CD8+ T cells sorted from blood, obtained in a trial of the OX40 agonist ivuxolimab. The clonotype comes from an adult with an advanced solid tumor such as melanoma, head and neck, liver or kidney cancer. The chain carries TRBV6-1 and TRBJ2-7; D remains ambiguous. CDR3 region: CATTLVHEQYF. The CDR3 coding sequence is TGTGCCACCACCCTCGTCCACGAGCAGTACTTC.